These T cell receptor beta chains were read from a single sample in a study of blood T cell repertoires in COVID-19. The protocol was immunoSEQ multiplex PCR, while the TCRdb copy is restricted to in-frame clones and leaves out a portion. The sample shows 55,000 to 65,000 clones, 85% to 90% of them seen only once. Sequencing was performed on peripheral blood. All receptors come from a human donor with active COVID-19. The donor label of this sample is uncertain. Both conserved end residues are part of each CDR3. Each record gives: V gene, D gene, CDR3 length, J gene, clone size, CDR3 protein, CDR3 DNA. A D gene is named only where the DNA matches it firmly. Size values are once, few and many counts, or a class for expanded clones, and some rows have none.

v_gene: TRBV21-1; d_gene: .; len: 16; j_gene: TRBJ2-3; abundance: once; CDR3aa: CASSPRGGYPSDTQYF; CDR3nt: TGTGCCAGCAGCCCTCGCGGGGGCTATCCTTCGGATACGCAGTATTTT
v_gene: TRBV4-1; d_gene: TRBD2; len: 16; j_gene: TRBJ2-5; abundance: .; CDR3aa: CASSPGLAGEPKTQYF; CDR3nt: TGCGCCAGCAGCCCCGGACTAGCGGGAGAGCCGAAGACCCAGTACTTC
v_gene: TRBV9; d_gene: TRBD2; len: 15; j_gene: TRBJ2-5; abundance: .; CDR3aa: CASSLGLAGGETQYF; CDR3nt: TGTGCCAGCAGCCTCGGACTAGCGGGAGGGGAGACCCAGTACTTC
v_gene: TRBV12-3/TRBV12-4; d_gene: .; len: 13; j_gene: TRBJ1-2; abundance: .; CDR3aa: CASTPGQNYGYTF; CDR3nt: TGTGCCAGCACCCCTGGTCAGAACTATGGCTACACCTTC
v_gene: TRBV19; d_gene: .; len: 16; j_gene: TRBJ2-2; abundance: .; CDR3aa: CASRSNGGPNTGELFF; CDR3nt: TGTGCCAGTAGATCTAACGGGGGTCCGAACACCGGGGAGCTGTTTTTT
v_gene: TRBV18; d_gene: TRBD2; len: 15; j_gene: TRBJ2-2; abundance: .; CDR3aa: CASSRKGLGTGELFF; CDR3nt: TGTGCCAGCTCACGAAAGGGACTAGGCACCGGGGAGCTGTTTTTT
v_gene: TRBV29-1; d_gene: .; len: 12; j_gene: TRBJ1-1; abundance: .; CDR3aa: CSVDMPNTEAFF; CDR3nt: TGCAGCGTCGACATGCCGAACACTGAAGCTTTCTTT
v_gene: TRBV7-2; d_gene: TRBD2; len: 14; j_gene: TRBJ2-7; abundance: .; CDR3aa: CASSSLAGPYEQYF; CDR3nt: TGTGCCAGCAGCTCCCTAGCGGGACCCTACGAGCAGTACTTC
v_gene: TRBV27; d_gene: TRBD2; len: 16; j_gene: TRBJ2-3; abundance: .; CDR3aa: CASSPSSGGLTDTQYF; CDR3nt: TGTGCCAGCAGTCCTTCTAGCGGGGGGCTCACAGATACGCAGTATTTT
v_gene: TRBV27; d_gene: TRBD1; len: 15; j_gene: TRBJ1-2; abundance: .; CDR3aa: CASRLLQGSNYGYTF; CDR3nt: TGTGCCAGCAGGCTCTTACAGGGGAGCAACTATGGCTACACCTTC
v_gene: TRBV6-5; d_gene: .; len: 13; j_gene: TRBJ1-2; abundance: once; CDR3aa: CASSYIGGYGYTF; CDR3nt: TGTGCCAGCAGTTACATAGGGGGCTATGGCTACACCTTC
v_gene: TRBV4-1; d_gene: TRBD1; len: 15; j_gene: TRBJ1-5; abundance: few; CDR3aa: CASSQGDRGIQPQHF; CDR3nt: TGCGCCAGCAGCCAAGGGGACAGGGGTATTCAGCCCCAGCATTTT
v_gene: TRBV5-4; d_gene: .; len: 15; j_gene: TRBJ1-1; abundance: .; CDR3aa: CASSEGGAVRTEAFF; CDR3nt: TGTGCCAGCAGCGAGGGGGGGGCGGTGAGAACTGAAGCTTTCTTT
v_gene: TRBV7-2; d_gene: TRBD2; len: 14; j_gene: TRBJ2-5; abundance: .; CDR3aa: CASSRRGVKETQYF; CDR3nt: TGTGCCAGCAGCCGTCGGGGGGTCAAAGAGACCCAGTACTTC
v_gene: TRBV19; d_gene: TRBD1; len: 14; j_gene: TRBJ2-7; abundance: .; CDR3aa: CASSVQQGAYEQYF; CDR3nt: TGTGCCAGTAGTGTTCAACAGGGGGCCTACGAGCAGTACTTC
v_gene: TRBV5-1; d_gene: .; len: 16; j_gene: TRBJ1-3; abundance: few; CDR3aa: CASSLDWTRSGNTIYF; CDR3nt: TGCGCCAGCAGCCTCGACTGGACACGCTCTGGAAACACCATATATTTT
v_gene: TRBV7-2; d_gene: .; len: 12; j_gene: TRBJ2-1; abundance: .; CDR3aa: CASSPSSSGQFF; CDR3nt: TGTGCCAGCAGCCCCAGTTCGTCTGGGCAGTTCTTC
v_gene: TRBV10-2; d_gene: .; len: 13; j_gene: TRBJ1-1; abundance: .; CDR3aa: CASRDTGYAEAFF; CDR3nt: TGCGCCAGCAGGGATACAGGGTACGCTGAAGCTTTCTTT
v_gene: TRBV19; d_gene: TRBD1; len: 15; j_gene: TRBJ2-5; abundance: once; CDR3aa: CASSNPGTGVETQYF; CDR3nt: TGTGCCAGTAGTAATCCCGGGACAGGGGTAGAGACCCAGTACTTC
v_gene: TRBV6-1; d_gene: TRBD2; len: 16; j_gene: TRBJ2-1; abundance: once; CDR3aa: CASSGVASGSRGEQFF; CDR3nt: TGTGCCAGCAGTGGCGTGGCTAGCGGGAGTAGAGGTGAGCAGTTCTTC
v_gene: TRBV4-2; d_gene: TRBD2; len: 15; j_gene: TRBJ2-1; abundance: .; CDR3aa: CASRPGLGTYNEQFF; CDR3nt: TGTGCCAGCAGACCGGGACTAGGCACCTACAATGAGCAGTTCTTC
v_gene: TRBV7-3; d_gene: TRBD2; len: 14; j_gene: TRBJ2-7; abundance: .; CDR3aa: CASGYGLAGGEQYF; CDR3nt: TGTGCCAGCGGATACGGACTAGCGGGGGGCGAGCAGTACTTC
v_gene: TRBV6-5; d_gene: TRBD1; len: 14; j_gene: TRBJ2-1; abundance: .; CDR3aa: CAISSTGGHNEQFF; CDR3nt: TGTGCCATCTCCTCTACAGGGGGGCACAATGAGCAGTTCTTC
v_gene: TRBV10-3; d_gene: TRBD2; len: 19; j_gene: TRBJ2-3; abundance: .; CDR3aa: CAISLRDITSGLSTDTQYF; CDR3nt: TGTGCCATCAGCCTCAGAGACATCACTAGCGGCCTAAGCACAGATACGCAGTATTTT
v_gene: TRBV6-2/TRBV6-3; d_gene: TRBD2; len: 16; j_gene: TRBJ2-5; abundance: .; CDR3aa: CASSPPTSGGAETQYF; CDR3nt: TGTGCCAGCAGTCCCCCGACTAGCGGGGGGGCGGAGACCCAGTACTTC
v_gene: TRBV11-2; d_gene: TRBD1; len: 15; j_gene: TRBJ1-4; abundance: .; CDR3aa: CASSRQGAAGEKLFF; CDR3nt: TGTGCCAGCAGCCGGCAGGGGGCCGCGGGTGAAAAACTGTTTTTT